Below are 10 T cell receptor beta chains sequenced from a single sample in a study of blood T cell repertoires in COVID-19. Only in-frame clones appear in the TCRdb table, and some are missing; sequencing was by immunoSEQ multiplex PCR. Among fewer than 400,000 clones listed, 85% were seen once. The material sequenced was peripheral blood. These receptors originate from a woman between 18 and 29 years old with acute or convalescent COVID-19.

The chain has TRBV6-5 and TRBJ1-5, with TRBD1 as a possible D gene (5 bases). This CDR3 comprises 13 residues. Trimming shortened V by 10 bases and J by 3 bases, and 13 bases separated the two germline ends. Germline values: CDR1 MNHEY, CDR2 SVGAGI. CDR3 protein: CATQRQSNQPQHF. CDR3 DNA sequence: TGTGCCACCCAACGACAGTCCAATCAGCCCCAGCATTTT.

CDR3 sequence: CASSSLGQGTGELFF. In DNA form, the CDR3 reads TGTGCCAGCAGCTCCCTGGGACAGGGAACCGGGGAGCTGTTTTTT. This sequence joins TRBV7-8 and TRBJ2-2, with 9 nucleotides matching TRBD1. CDR1 SGHVS and CDR2 FQNEAQ come from the germline V gene. This CDR3 region has 15 residues. V trimming: 4 bases; J trimming: 5 bases; junction bases outside the gene matches: 5.

CDR3 DNA sequence: TGTGCCAGCAGCCAGCCACAGCAGGGTACACTGGCGGTTCTTCCCTACGAGCAGTACTTC. Translated, it gives CASSQPQQGTLAVLPYEQYF. This chain uses TRBV4-2 with TRBJ2-7, with TRBD1 as a possible D gene (5 bases). The CDR3 runs to 20 residues. Germline CDR1 and CDR2: LGHNA and YNFKEQ. Trimming left V 3 bases short and J 2 bases short, with 29 bases between.

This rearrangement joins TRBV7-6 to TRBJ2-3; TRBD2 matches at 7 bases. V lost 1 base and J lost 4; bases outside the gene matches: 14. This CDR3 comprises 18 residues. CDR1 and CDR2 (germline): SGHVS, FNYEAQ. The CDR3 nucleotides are TGTGCCAGCAGCTTAGGAGCCACCGGGTGGGAGGGCCCAGATACGCAGTATTTT. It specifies CASSLGATGWEGPDTQYF.

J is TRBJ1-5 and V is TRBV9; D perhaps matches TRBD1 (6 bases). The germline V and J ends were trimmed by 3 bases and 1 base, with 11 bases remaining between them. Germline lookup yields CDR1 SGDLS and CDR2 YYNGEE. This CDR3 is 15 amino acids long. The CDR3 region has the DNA TGTGCCAGCAGCGCGCAGGGGTACAGCAATCAGCCCCAGCATTTT. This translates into CASSAQGYSNQPQHF. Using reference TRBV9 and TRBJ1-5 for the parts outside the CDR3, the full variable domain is DSGVTQTPKHLITATGQRVTLRCSPRSGDLSVYWYQQSLDQGLQFLIQYYNGEERAKGNILERFSAQQFPDLHSELNLSSLELGDSALYFCASSAQGYSNQPQHFGDGTRLSIL.

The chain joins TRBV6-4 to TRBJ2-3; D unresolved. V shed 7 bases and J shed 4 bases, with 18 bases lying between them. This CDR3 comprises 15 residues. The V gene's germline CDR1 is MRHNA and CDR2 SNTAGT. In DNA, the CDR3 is TGTGCCAGCATCGTACAGAGTACCTCTGCAGATACGCAGTATTTT. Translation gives CASIVQSTSADTQYF.

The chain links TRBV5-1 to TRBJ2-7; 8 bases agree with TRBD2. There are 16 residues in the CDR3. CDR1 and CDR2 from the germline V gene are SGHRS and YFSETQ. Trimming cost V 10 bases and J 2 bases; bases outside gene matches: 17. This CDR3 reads CARWNGAAGGAYEQYF. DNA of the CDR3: TGCGCCCGCTGGAACGGGGCCGCGGGGGGAGCCTACGAGCAGTACTTC.

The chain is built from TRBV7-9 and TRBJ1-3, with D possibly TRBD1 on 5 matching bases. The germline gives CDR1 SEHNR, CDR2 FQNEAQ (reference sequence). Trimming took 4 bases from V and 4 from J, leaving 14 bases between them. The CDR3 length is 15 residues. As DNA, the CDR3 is TGTGCCAGCAGCTCAGGGTCTTTGGCCGGAAACACCATATATTTT. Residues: CASSSGSLAGNTIYF. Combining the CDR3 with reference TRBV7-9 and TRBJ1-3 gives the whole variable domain DTGVSQNPRHKITKRGQNVTFRCDPISEHNRLYWYRQTLGQGPEFLTYFQNEAQLEKSRLLSDRFSAERPKGSFSTLEIQRTEQGDSAMYLCASSSGSLAGNTIYFGEGSWLTVV.

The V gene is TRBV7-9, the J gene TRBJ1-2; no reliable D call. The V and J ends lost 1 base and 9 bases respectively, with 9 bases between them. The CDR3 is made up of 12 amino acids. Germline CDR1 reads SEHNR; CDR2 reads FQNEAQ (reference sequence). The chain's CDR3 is CASSLVEGSYTF. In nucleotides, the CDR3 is TGTGCCAGCAGCTTAGTGGAGGGCAGCTACACCTTC.

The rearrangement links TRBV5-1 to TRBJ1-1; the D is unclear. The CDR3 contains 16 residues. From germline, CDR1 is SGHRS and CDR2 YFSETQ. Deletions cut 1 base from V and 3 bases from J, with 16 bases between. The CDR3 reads CASSLNRSRGHTEAFF. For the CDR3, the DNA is TGCGCCAGCAGCTTGAATCGATCGCGCGGGCACACTGAAGCTTTCTTT.